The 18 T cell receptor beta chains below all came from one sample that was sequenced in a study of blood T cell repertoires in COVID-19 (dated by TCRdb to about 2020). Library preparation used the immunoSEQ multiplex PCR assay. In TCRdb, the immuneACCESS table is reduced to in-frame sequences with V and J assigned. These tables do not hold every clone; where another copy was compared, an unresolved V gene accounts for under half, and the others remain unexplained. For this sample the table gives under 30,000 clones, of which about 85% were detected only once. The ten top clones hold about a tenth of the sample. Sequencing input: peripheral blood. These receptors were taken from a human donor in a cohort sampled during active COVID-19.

CDR3 in DNA: TGCGCCAGCAGCCAAGATCTCAGGACAACGGCGGATTTGTATGGCTACACCTTC. As protein: CASSQDLRTTADLYGYTF. The J gene is TRBJ1-2, the V gene TRBV4-1, with a possible D match to TRBD1 (5 bases). The ends were cut back, 0 bases at V and 5 bases at J, with 22 bases in the middle. The germline CDR1 and CDR2 sequences are MGHRA and YSYEKL. The CDR3 is made up of 18 amino acids.

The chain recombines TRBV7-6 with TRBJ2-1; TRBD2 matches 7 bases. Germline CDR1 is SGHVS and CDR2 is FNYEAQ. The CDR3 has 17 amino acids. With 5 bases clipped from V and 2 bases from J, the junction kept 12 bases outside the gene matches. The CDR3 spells CASSVGGGSSTYNEQFF. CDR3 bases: TGTGCCAGCAGCGTGGGGGGGGGATCCTCCACCTACAATGAGCAGTTCTTC. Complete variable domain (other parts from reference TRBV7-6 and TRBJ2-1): GAGVSQSPRYKVTKRGQDVALRCDPISGHVSLYWYRQALGQGPEFLTYFNYEAQQDKSGLPNDRFSAERPEGSISTLTIQRTEQRDSAMYRCASSVGGGSSTYNEQFFGPGTRLTVL.

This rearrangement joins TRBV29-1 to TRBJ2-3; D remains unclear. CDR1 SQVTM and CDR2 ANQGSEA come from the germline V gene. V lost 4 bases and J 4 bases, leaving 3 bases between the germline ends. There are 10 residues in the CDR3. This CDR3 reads CSVGADTQYF. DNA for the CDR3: TGCAGCGTTGGCGCAGATACGCAGTATTTT.

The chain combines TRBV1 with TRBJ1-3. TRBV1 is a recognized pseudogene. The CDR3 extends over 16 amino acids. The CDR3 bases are TGCACCAGCAGCCAAGGGGAGGGGACCTCTGGAAACACCATATATTTT. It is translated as CTSSQGEGTSGNTIYF.

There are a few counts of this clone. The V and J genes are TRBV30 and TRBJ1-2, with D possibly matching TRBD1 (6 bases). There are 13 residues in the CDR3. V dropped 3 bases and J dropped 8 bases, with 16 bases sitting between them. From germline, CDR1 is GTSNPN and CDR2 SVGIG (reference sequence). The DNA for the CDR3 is TGTGCCTGGAGCTCTACAGGGTTTGGCGGCTACACCTTC. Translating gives CAWSSTGFGGYTF.

For the CDR3, the DNA is TGTGCCAGTAGTATAGTACCGGGTTTGAACACTGAAGCTTTCTTT. Translation: CASSIVPGLNTEAFF. This sequence joins TRBV19 and TRBJ1-1; no firm D call. The CDR3 is made up of 15 amino acids. V lost 1 base and J 0 bases, leaving 9 bases between the germline ends. CDR1 and CDR2 from the germline V gene are LNHDA and SQIVND (reference sequence). Looking up the rest from reference TRBV19 and TRBJ1-1 gives the full variable domain: DGGITQSPKYLFRKEGQNVTLSCEQNLNHDAMYWYRQDPGQGLRLIYYSQIVNDFQKGDIAEGYSVSREKKESFPLTVTSAQKNPTAFYLCASSIVPGLNTEAFFGQGTRLTVV.

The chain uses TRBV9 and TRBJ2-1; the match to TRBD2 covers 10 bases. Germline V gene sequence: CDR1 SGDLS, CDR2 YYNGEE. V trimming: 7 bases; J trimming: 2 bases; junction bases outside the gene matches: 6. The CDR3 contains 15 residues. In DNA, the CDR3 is TGTGCCAGCTCGGCCGGGACTAGCGCCTACAATGAGCAGTTCTTC. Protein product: CASSAGTSAYNEQFF.

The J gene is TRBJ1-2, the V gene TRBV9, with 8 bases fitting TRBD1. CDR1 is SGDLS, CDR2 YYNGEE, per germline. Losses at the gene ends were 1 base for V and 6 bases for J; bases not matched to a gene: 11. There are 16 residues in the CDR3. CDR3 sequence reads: CASSVQDRGHPNGYTF. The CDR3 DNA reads TGTGCCAGCAGCGTACAAGACAGGGGTCATCCCAATGGCTACACCTTC.

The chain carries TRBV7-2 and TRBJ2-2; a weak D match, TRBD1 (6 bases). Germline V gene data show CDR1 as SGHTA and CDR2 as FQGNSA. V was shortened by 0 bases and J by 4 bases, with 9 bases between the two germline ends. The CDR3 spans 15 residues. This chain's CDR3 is CASSLAGRGTGELFF. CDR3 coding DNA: TGTGCCAGCAGCTTAGCGGGCAGGGGCACCGGGGAGCTGTTTTTT.

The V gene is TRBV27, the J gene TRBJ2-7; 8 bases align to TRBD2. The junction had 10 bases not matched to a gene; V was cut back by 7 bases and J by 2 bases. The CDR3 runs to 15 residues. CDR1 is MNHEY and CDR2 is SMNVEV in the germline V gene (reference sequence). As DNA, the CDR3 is TGTGCCAGCAAGGGTCCTAGCGGGTCTGCCTACGAGCAGTACTTC. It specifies CASKGPSGSAYEQYF.

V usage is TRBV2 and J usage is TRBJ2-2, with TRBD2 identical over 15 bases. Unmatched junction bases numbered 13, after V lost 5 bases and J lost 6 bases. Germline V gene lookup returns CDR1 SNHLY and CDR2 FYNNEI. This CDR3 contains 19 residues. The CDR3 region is CASSPLTPGTSGRSGELFF. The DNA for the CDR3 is TGTGCCAGCAGTCCACTCACTCCTGGGACTAGCGGGAGGTCCGGGGAGCTGTTTTTT.

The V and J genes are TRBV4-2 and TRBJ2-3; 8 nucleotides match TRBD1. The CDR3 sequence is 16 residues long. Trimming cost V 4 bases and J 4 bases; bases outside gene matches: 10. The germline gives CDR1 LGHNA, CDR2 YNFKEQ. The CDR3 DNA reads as TGTGCCAGCAGCCCCCGGACAGGGAAGATGGCAGATACGCAGTATTTT. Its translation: CASSPRTGKMADTQYF.

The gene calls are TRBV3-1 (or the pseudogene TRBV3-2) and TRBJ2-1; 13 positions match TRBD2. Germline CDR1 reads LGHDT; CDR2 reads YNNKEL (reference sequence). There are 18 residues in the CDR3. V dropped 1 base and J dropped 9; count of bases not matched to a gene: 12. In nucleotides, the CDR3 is TGTGCCAGCAGCCAAGGGCCCAAAACTAGCGGGAGGGCCGGTGAGCAGTTCTTC. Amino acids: CASSQGPKTSGRAGEQFF.

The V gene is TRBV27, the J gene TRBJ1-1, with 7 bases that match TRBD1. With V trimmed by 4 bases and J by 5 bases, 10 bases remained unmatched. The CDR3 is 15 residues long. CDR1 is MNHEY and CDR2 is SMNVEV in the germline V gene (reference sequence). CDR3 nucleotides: TGTGCCAGCAGTTCCCCCCAGGGGGGTTGGACTGAAGCTTTCTTT. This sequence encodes CASSSPQGGWTEAFF.

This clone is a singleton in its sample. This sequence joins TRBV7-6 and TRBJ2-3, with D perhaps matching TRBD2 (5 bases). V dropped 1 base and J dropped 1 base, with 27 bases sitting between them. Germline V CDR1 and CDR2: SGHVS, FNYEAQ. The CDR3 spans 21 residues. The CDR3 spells CASSLGGADPPGIEGTDTQYF. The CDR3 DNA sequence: TGTGCCAGCAGCTTAGGTGGCGCAGATCCGCCCGGGATTGAGGGCACAGATACGCAGTATTTT.

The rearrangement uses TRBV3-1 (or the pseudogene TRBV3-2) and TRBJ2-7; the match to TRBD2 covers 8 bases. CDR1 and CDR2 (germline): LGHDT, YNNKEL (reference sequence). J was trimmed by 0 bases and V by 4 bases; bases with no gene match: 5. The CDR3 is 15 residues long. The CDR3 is CASSPGTSGSYEQYF. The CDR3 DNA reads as TGTGCCAGCAGCCCCGGGACTAGTGGCTCCTACGAGCAGTACTTC.

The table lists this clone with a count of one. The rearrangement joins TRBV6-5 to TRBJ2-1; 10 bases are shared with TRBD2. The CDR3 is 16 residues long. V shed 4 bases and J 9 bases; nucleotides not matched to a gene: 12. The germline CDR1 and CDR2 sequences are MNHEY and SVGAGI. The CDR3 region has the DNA TGTGCCAGCAGTTCTCGACTAGCGGGCCTAAGTGGTGAGCAGTTCTTC. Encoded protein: CASSSRLAGLSGEQFF.

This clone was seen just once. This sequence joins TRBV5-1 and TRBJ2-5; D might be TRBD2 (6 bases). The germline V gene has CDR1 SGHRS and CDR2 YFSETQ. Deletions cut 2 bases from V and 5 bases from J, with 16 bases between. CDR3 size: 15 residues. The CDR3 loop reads CASSLSYGAGETQYF. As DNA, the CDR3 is TGCGCCAGCAGCTTATCGTATGGGGCGGGGGAGACCCAGTACTTC.